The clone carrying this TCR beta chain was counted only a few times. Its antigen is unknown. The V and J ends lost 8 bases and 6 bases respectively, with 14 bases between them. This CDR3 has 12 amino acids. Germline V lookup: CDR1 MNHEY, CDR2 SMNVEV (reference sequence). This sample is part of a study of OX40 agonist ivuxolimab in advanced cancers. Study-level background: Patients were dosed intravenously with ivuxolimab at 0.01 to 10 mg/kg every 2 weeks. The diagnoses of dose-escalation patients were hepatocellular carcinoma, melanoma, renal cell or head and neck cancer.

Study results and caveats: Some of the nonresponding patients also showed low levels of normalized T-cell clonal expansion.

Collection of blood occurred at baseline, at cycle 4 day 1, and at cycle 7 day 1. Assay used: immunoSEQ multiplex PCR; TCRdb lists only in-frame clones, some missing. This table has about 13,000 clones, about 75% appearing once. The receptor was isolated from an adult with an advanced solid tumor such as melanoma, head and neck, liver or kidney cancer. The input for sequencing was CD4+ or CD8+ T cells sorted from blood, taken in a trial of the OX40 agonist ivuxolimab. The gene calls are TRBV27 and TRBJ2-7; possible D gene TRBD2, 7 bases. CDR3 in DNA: TGTGCCAGCCGCGGGGGCGGGGGCGAGCAGTACTTC. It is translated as CASRGGGGEQYF.